Detailed here is one TCR beta chain. Here immunoSEQ multiplex PCR was the method, and the copy in TCRdb shows in-frame clones only, minus some. The repertoire holds about 180,000 clones, with approximately 83% as singletons. This sample was included in a study of blood T cell repertoires in COVID-19. The length of the CDR3 is 15 residues. CDR1 is SQVTM and CDR2 is ANQGSEA in the germline V gene. Deletions cut 0 bases from V and 2 bases from J, with 11 bases between. The genes are TRBV29-1 and TRBJ2-1; tentatively, D is TRBD2 (5 bases). This sequence originates from a man aged 55-75 years with acute or convalescent COVID-19. Sequenced: peripheral blood. CDR3 coding DNA: TGCAGCGTTGAAGAGGCGGGTTCCACCTACAATGAGCAGTTCTTC. It encodes CSVEEAGSTYNEQFF.